This T cell receptor (beta chain) was recovered during a study of blood T cell repertoires in COVID-19. Using immunoSEQ multiplex PCR, the repertoire was profiled, and TCRdb retains in-frame clones only, with some absent. The sample lists 150,000 to 200,000 clones; under 90% were seen once. Across 20 to 25 US areas, participants ranged in age from 18 to 89 years. Two negative PCRs, clearance, or symptom resolution were required of recovered Cohort 3 donors. The germline V gene has CDR1 LGHNA and CDR2 YSLEER. V dropped 4 bases and J dropped 6 bases, with 16 bases sitting between them. This CDR3 has 15 residues.

The sequencing sample was made of PBMCs or T cells enriched from blood (not recorded which). The sequence derives from a man aged 50 or older who had recovered from COVID-19. V usage is TRBV4-3 and J usage is TRBJ1-5, with D unclear. In nucleotides, the CDR3 is TGCGCCAGCAGCCGGGGAAGTGGGGAGACTCAGCCCCAGCATTTT. Amino acids: CASSRGSGETQPQHF.